This T cell receptor (beta chain) was recorded in a study of blood T cell repertoires in COVID-19. About the study: COVID-19 samples, acute and convalescent, were from the United States, Italy and Spain. The cDNA or gDNA used as material had been derived from T cells, B-cell-depleted T cells, or PBMCs.

CDR3 size: 13 residues. V was clipped by 0 bases and J by 6 bases, with 9 bases between them. Germline-derived CDR1 and CDR2 are SGHRS and YFSETQ. Per the original methods: Quantification of nucleated cells was approximated via reference gene primer amplification. Assay used: immunoSEQ multiplex PCR; TCRdb lists only in-frame clones, some missing. V, J and clone size were drawn from that table, and D and trimming were deduced from the DNA. The sample lists around 190,000 clones, around 83% occurring once. The sample taken for sequencing was peripheral blood. The chain carries TRBV5-1 and TRBJ1-2, with a tentative D call TRBD1 (5 bases). This clonotype was sampled from a woman in her sixties with acute or convalescent COVID-19. CDR3 sequence (DNA): TGCGCCAGCAGCTTGGGGTCAGGGAATGGCTACACCTTC. This translates into CASSLGSGNGYTF.